This T cell receptor (beta chain) was identified in a study of blood T cell repertoires in COVID-19. For the study at large: From T cells, B-cell-depleted T cells, or PBMCs came the material, which was cDNA or gDNA.

This clone was seen a handful of times. Original data processing: Estimated nucleated cell counts came from reference gene primer amplification. The assay was immunoSEQ multiplex PCR, and TCRdb's table has in-frame clones only and misses some. V, J and clone size were drawn from that table, and D and trimming were deduced from the DNA. The sample comprises 100,000 to 120,000 clones, 72% of which are singletons, and over 6% rests with the top ten. V gave up 3 bases and J gave up 3 bases, with 15 bases separating them. The CDR3 sequence is 16 residues long. The germline CDR1 and CDR2 sequences are MDHEN and SYDVKM.

The sample taken for sequencing was peripheral blood. This clonotype was obtained from a woman aged 55-69 years with acute or convalescent COVID-19. The chain joins TRBV28 to TRBJ2-4; D is unclear. The CDR3 loop is CASSLAEIRGKNIQYF. Written as DNA, the CDR3 is TGTGCCAGCAGTTTGGCCGAAATAAGAGGCAAAAACATTCAGTACTTC.